This record covers a single T cell receptor (beta chain). In the original analysis: Counts of nucleated cells, estimated from reference gene primer amplification, were obtained. Assay: immunoSEQ multiplex PCR; the TCRdb copy retains only in-frame clones and omits some. The V and J calls and the clone size are those of that table, but D and trimming were determined from the DNA. Counted here are under 200,000 clones, 70% to 85% occurring once; the ten biggest clones make up roughly 5.2%. These data are taken from a study of blood T cell repertoires in COVID-19. Study as a whole: Some COVID-19 samples were acute and others convalescent; all came from the United States, Italy and Spain. Nucleic acid was either cDNA or gDNA, and it came from T cells, B-cell-depleted T cells, or PBMCs.

The germline V gene encodes CDR1 LGHDT and CDR2 YNNKEL (reference sequence). CDR3 length equals 13 residues. The V gene end was trimmed by 6 bases and the J gene end by 4 bases; junction bases not matched to a gene: 3. Sample: PBMCs or T cells enriched from blood (not recorded which). This TCR derives from a woman aged 55-70 years with acute COVID-19. The V call is TRBV3-1 (or the pseudogene TRBV3-2), the J call TRBJ1-5; 7 nucleotides agree with TRBD1. Here the CDR3 reads CASRAGGNQPQHF. CDR3 in DNA: TGTGCCAGCAGGGCAGGGGGGAATCAGCCCCAGCATTTT.